These 5 T cell receptor beta chains were sequenced from one sample in a study of T cell responses to AZD1222 COVID-19 vaccine. The protocol was immunoSEQ multiplex PCR, while the TCRdb copy is restricted to in-frame clones and leaves out a portion. In the table there are about 120,000 clones, more than 85% of which are singletons. The starting material was peripheral blood, obtained 28 days after the second AZD1222 dose. The receptors were gathered from an adult who received the AZD1222 COVID-19 vaccine.

The chain couples TRBV6-5 to TRBJ2-1, with 10 bases that match TRBD2. The length of the CDR3 is 15 residues. The J segment lost 5 bases and the V segment lost 7 bases, leaving 8 bases of the junction unmatched. Germline values: CDR1 MNHEY, CDR2 SVGAGI. The CDR3 DNA reads TGTGCCAGCACGGCTGGGACTAGCGAAAACAATGAGCAGTTCTTC. Amino acids: CASTAGTSENNEQFF.

The chain couples TRBV5-1 to TRBJ2-3; TRBD2 might be the D (6 bases). This CDR3 is 14 amino acids long. Germline V gene sequence: CDR1 SGHRS, CDR2 YFSETQ. Trimming stripped 4 bases from V and 1 base from J, with 10 bases between. The CDR3 sequence: CASSTGAGTDTQYF. The CDR3, as DNA: TGCGCCAGCAGCACGGGAGCAGGCACAGATACGCAGTATTTT. The full variable domain, its missing parts supplied by reference TRBV5-1 and TRBJ2-3, is KAGVTQTPRYLIKTRGQQVTLSCSPISGHRSVSWYQQTPGQGLQFLFEYFSETQRNKGNFPGRFSGRQFSNSRSEMNVSTLELGDSALYLCASSTGAGTDTQYFGPGTRLTVL.

The gene calls are TRBV29-1 and TRBJ2-3, with 7 bases that match TRBD2. Trimming removed 4 bases from V and 0 bases from J; junction bases left unmatched: 10. CDR3 length: 16 residues. Germline V CDR1 and CDR2: SQVTM, ANQGSEA. In nucleotides, the CDR3 is TGCAGCGTTGTTGGCGGGAGCCGGGCTAGCACAGATACGCAGTATTTT. As protein: CSVVGGSRASTDTQYF.

V gene TRBV19 combines with J gene TRBJ1-5, with D perhaps TRBD1 (5 bases). With 7 bases removed from V and 1 base from J, the gap between germline ends came to 14 bases. Germline lookup yields CDR1 LNHDA and CDR2 SQIVND (reference sequence). CDR3 length: 15 residues. The chain's CDR3 is CASNFRPGSNQPQHF. The CDR3 DNA reads as TGTGCCAGTAACTTTAGGCCAGGGAGCAATCAGCCCCAGCATTTT.

This chain connects TRBV3-1 (or the pseudogene TRBV3-2) to TRBJ1-4; 10 bases fit TRBD1. This CDR3 comprises 13 residues. Germline values: CDR1 LGHDT, CDR2 YNNKEL (reference sequence). The V and J ends lost 8 bases and 6 bases, in that order; junction bases with no gene match: 3. The CDR3 DNA reads as TGTGCCAGCTCCGGACAGGGGGATGAAAAACTGTTTTTT. This gives the protein CASSGQGDEKLFF.